The rows below give T cell receptor beta chains drawn from one sample of a study of read filtering for tumor transcriptome and immune sequencing. TCRdb reprocessed the reads via MiXCR and lists one record per CDR3 protein. This sample has 49,000 or so distinct CDR3 sequences, with approximately 12% found just once. Specimen: a population of CD138-negative cells sorted from bone marrow. The origin of the receptors is a donor over 35 with multiple myeloma. Each CDR3 is given with its conserved first and last residue. The order of the fields is V gene, clone size, J gene, D gene, CDR3 protein, CDR3 DNA. The D gene is left open where the match is weak. The size field reads once, few, many or a size class.

TRBV28,many,TRBJ2-7,NA,CASSSPSGGLYEQYF,TGTGCCAGCAGTTCCCCGTCTGGGGGGCTGTACGAGCAGTACTTC
TRBV20-1,many,TRBJ2-1,NA,CSANFRRGEQFF,TGCAGTGCTAATTTTAGGAGGGGTGAGCAGTTCTTC
TRBV6-2/TRBV6-3,many,TRBJ2-3,TRBD1,CASIKPGTGGRSTQYF,TGTGCCAGCATCAAACCCGGGACAGGGGGCAGGAGTACGCAGTATTTT
TRBV6-2/TRBV6-3,many,TRBJ2-5,TRBD2,CASSPRTSGRGGETQYF,TGTGCCAGCAGTCCCCGGACTAGCGGTCGAGGTGGGGAGACCCAGTACTTC
TRBV7-2,medium-sized,TRBJ2-1,NA,CASSLGEYNEQFF,TGTGCCAGCAGCTTAGGAGAATACAATGAGCAGTTCTTC
TRBV7-3,many,TRBJ2-2,NA,CASSRGPGDTGELFF,TGTGCCAGCAGCCGGGGACCAGGTGACACCGGGGAGCTGTTTTTT
TRBV6-5,many,TRBJ2-3,NA,CASTEGMTQYF,TGTGCCAGCACGGAGGGCATGACGCAGTATTTT
TRBV20-1,many,TRBJ2-3,NA,CSARDLDGPVDTQYF,TGCAGTGCTAGAGATCTGGACGGGCCCGTGGATACGCAGTATTTT
TRBV28,many,TRBJ2-5,TRBD2,CASCARGAAGLGETQYF,TGTGCCAGCTGTGCGAGGGGGGCGGCGGGACTAGGAGAGACCCAGTACTTC
TRBV6-5,many,TRBJ2-2,NA,CASSSQTGVQSLAGELFF,TGTGCCAGCAGTTCGCAGACAGGCGTACAGTCGTTAGCCGGGGAGCTGTTTTTT
TRBV20-1,many,TRBJ2-3,NA,CSAIGGRITDTQYF,TGCAGTGCTATAGGGGGACGGATCACAGATACGCAGTATTTT
TRBV28,many,TRBJ2-1,NA,CASSSGPKGPYNEQFF,TGTGCCAGCAGCTCGGGACCCAAGGGGCCCTACAATGAGCAGTTCTTC